The 3 T cell receptor beta chains below all came from one sample that was sequenced in a study of blood T cell repertoires in COVID-19. TCRdb keeps only in-frame clones here, not all; method: immunoSEQ multiplex PCR. The profile shows 120,000 to 150,000 clones, roughly 76% of them singletons. Material: peripheral blood. Source of these receptors: a human donor with acute or convalescent COVID-19. The donor label of this sample is uncertain.

The J gene is TRBJ1-5, the V gene TRBV2, with no clear D. Trimming left V 0 bases short and J 5 bases short, with 8 bases between. Per the germline V gene, CDR1 is SNHLY and CDR2 is FYNNEI. The CDR3 covers 14 residues. The CDR3 protein is CASSEALQDQPQHF. In DNA form, the CDR3 reads TGTGCCAGCAGTGAAGCGCTTCAGGATCAGCCCCAGCATTTT.

CDR3 DNA: TGTGCCAGCAGCTTAGACGGGTCTAATGAAAAACTGTTTTTT. This codes for CASSLDGSNEKLFF. The chain couples TRBV11-2 to TRBJ1-4; no firm D call. The CDR3 length is 14 residues. In germline, CDR1 is SGHAT, CDR2 FQNNGV. With 0 bases removed from V and 3 bases from J, the gap between germline ends came to 5 bases.

CDR3 nucleotides: TGTGCCAGTACCCCGTACCATAGGGGTCAAGAGACCCAGTACTTC. This sequence encodes CASTPYHRGQETQYF. The chain carries TRBV19 and TRBJ2-5, with D tentatively TRBD1 (5 bases). The CDR3 is 15 residues long. V was cut by 7 bases and J by 2 bases, with 17 bases left in between. Looked up from germline, CDR1 is LNHDA and CDR2 is SQIVND (reference sequence).